The source of this T cell receptor beta chain is a study of cytomegalovirus exposure and HLA in healthy donors. Study overall: The use of the same platform for the 90 to 150 validation repertoires and the approximately 730 first-cohort repertoires was reported by a later analysis.

Only in-frame clones appear in the TCRdb table, and some are missing; sequencing was by immunoSEQ multiplex PCR. The sample has about 160,000 clones, approximately 86% seen once. Looked up from germline, CDR1 is MRHNA and CDR2 is SNTAGT. This CDR3 region has 16 residues. V lost 2 bases and J lost 3; bases outside the gene matches: 7. General observations from the study: Three of the chains that were CMV-associated were confirmed in vitro to be specific for CMV antigens.

This clone was detected only a few times. Its specificity is not known. This sequence was found in a woman aged 18-35 years in good health and CMV-seronegative. Sequencing was done on a sample of PBMCs. This chain connects TRBV6-4 to TRBJ2-3; TRBD2 matches 8 bases. The CDR3 DNA follows: TGTGCCAGCAGTGACGGGCGTGGCGGGGGGACAGATACGCAGTATTTT. Amino acid sequence: CASSDGRGGGTDTQYF.